The rows below give T cell receptor beta chains drawn from one sample of a study of T cells in Graves' hyperthyroidism and ophthalmopathy. TCRdb called the multiplex PCR reads again in MiXCR, with one record for every CDR3 protein. The sample shows roughly 99,000 distinct CDR3 sequences, approximately 15% of them seen only once. Input material: blood. The receptors come from a woman aged 45-65 years with Graves' hyperthyroidism. The CDR3 runs from the conserved cysteine through the conserved F or W. D genes are given only for firm matches. Only some rows state a clone size, as once, few, many or a class for expanded clones.

TRBD1	TRBV2	16	many	TRBJ2-1	CASSDTGQSSYNEQFF	TGTGCCAGCAGTGATACGGGACAGTCCTCCTACAATGAGCAGTTCTTC
.	TRBV2	11	many	TRBJ2-7	CASSPRYEQYF	TGTGCCAGCAGTCCTAGGTACGAGCAGTACTTC
.	TRBV12-5	15	many	TRBJ2-1	CASGLLHTGSNEQFF	TGTGCTAGTGGTTTGCTCCACACCGGTAGCAATGAGCAGTTCTTC
TRBD2	TRBV12-3/TRBV12-4	14	.	TRBJ2-3	CASRRAGDTDTQYF	TGTGCCAGCAGGCGAGCGGGAGACACAGATACGCAGTATTTT
TRBD1	TRBV5-8	17	.	TRBJ1-6	CASSGDSQSSYNSPLHF	TGTGCCAGCAGCGGGGACAGTCAGAGCTCCTATAATTCACCCCTCCACTTT
TRBD1	TRBV20-1	15	many	TRBJ1-5	CSAREPQGAHQPQHF	TGCAGTGCTAGAGAACCACAGGGGGCCCATCAGCCCCAGCATTTT
TRBD1	TRBV20-1	12	many	TRBJ1-5	CSASTGGEPQHF	TGCAGTGCCTCGACAGGGGGAGAGCCCCAGCATTTT
TRBD1	TRBV4-1	15	many	TRBJ1-5	CASSQGQGREQPQHF	TGCGCCAGCAGCCAGGGACAGGGGAGGGAGCAGCCCCAGCATTTT
.	TRBV10-2	13	few	TRBJ1-1	CASSEWVNTEAFF	TGCGCCAGCAGTGAGTGGGTGAACACTGAAGCTTTCTTT
.	TRBV20-1	14	medium-sized	TRBJ1-5	CSASQGSGNQPQHF	TGCAGTGCTAGTCAGGGTTCGGGCAATCAGCCCCAGCATTTT
.	TRBV4-1	17	.	TRBJ1-5	CASSQDAGVMLNQPQHF	TGCGCCAGCAGCCAAGACGCCGGGGTAATGCTCAATCAGCCCCAGCATTTT
.	TRBV12-3/TRBV12-4	16	.	TRBJ1-1	CASSSLGGRRRTEAFF	TGTGCCAGCAGTTCACTCGGGGGTCGTCGTCGCACTGAAGCTTTCTTT